The present TCR beta chain was sequenced within a study of CXCR3-negative and CXCR3-positive naive CD8 T cells. For the study at large: The dataset comprises approximately 140 million TRB reads in total, with about 1.5 +/- 0.3 million reads per library.

Germline V lookup: CDR1 MDHEN, CDR2 SYDVKM. This CDR3 is built from 15 residues. Study-level findings and limits: TRB CDR3s of CXCR3-positive naive cells were more hydrophobic than those of CXCR3-negative naive cells.

Note on this clonotype: The antigen is unknown.

Researchers prepared the TRB cDNA libraries using 5' RACE with UMI labels. TCRdb re-analyzed the 5' RACE reads; it lists each CDR3 protein once, without DNA. This table holds over 100,000 distinct CDR3 sequences. Every individual CD8+ T cell subset underwent sorting in triplicate at 270,000 or so cells apiece. Identification of naive CD8+ T cells rested on CD45RO-CCR7+CD27+CD95- status. Sequencing was performed on naive CXCR3+ CD8+ T cells from blood. The sample's subset: CD45RO-CCR7+CD27+CD95- naive CD8+ T cells expressing CXCR3 (TNR3+). This chain joins TRBV28 and TRBJ2-3; the D call from TCRdb, TRBD2, cannot be confirmed without DNA. The sequence came from a human donor in good health. Some clones in this sample may be carry-over from other donors' samples. The CDR3 loop reads CASSHGTSGTDTQYF.